This T cell receptor (beta chain) was captured in a study of cytomegalovirus exposure and HLA in healthy donors. The study's findings and limits: Rarity marked most TCR sequences, yet some public TCRs occurred in many donors.

Primers for the PCR totalled 60 Vbeta and 13 Jbeta. Here immunoSEQ multiplex PCR was the method, and the copy in TCRdb shows in-frame clones only, minus some. This table holds roughly 120,000 clones, about four fifths found once. The CDR3 has 14 residues. Per germline, CDR1 LNHDA and CDR2 SQIVND (reference sequence). V lost 3 bases to trimming and J lost 6 bases, with 9 bases between them. Turning to this clone: Antigen specificity is unknown.

This sequence joins TRBV19 and TRBJ1-6, with unresolved D. This clonotype was obtained from a woman aged 55-69 years in good health and CMV-seropositive. What was sequenced was PBMCs. The CDR3 DNA reads TGTGCCAGTAGTATCGCCGGGGTTAATTCACCCCTCCACTTT. It translates to CASSIAGVNSPLHF.